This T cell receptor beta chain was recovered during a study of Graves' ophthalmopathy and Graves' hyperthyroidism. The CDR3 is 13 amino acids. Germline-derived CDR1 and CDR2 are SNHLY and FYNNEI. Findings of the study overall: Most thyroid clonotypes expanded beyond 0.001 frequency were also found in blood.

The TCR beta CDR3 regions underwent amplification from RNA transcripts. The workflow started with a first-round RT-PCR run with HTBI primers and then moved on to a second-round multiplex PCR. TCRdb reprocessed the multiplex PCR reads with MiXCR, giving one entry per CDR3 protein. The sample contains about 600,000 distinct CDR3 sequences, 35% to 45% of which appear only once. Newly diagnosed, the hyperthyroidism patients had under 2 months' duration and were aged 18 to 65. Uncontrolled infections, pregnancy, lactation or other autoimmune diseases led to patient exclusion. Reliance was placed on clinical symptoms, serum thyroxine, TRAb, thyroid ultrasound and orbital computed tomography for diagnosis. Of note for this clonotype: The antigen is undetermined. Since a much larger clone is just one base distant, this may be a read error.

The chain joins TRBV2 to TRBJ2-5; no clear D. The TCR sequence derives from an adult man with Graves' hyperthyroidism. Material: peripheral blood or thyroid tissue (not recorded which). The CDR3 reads CASSGTVKETKYF. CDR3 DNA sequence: TGTGCCAGCAGTGGGACGGTTAAGGAGACCAAGTACTTC.